The 25 T cell receptor beta chains presented below share a single source sample, sequenced in a study of blood T cell repertoires in COVID-19. The assay was immunoSEQ multiplex PCR, and TCRdb's table has in-frame clones only and misses some. The sample contains 200,000 to 250,000 clones, around four fifths of which appear only once. What was sequenced was peripheral blood. These receptors originate from a woman older than 75 with COVID-19, enrolled during active disease.

V gene TRBV30 combines with J gene TRBJ1-6; D gene uncertain. Trimming removed 1 base at V and 0 bases at J, with 10 bases between. This CDR3 is built from 16 residues. Germline values: CDR1 GTSNPN, CDR2 SVGIG (reference sequence). The CDR3 here is CAWSDKASSYNSPLHF. In DNA, the CDR3 is TGTGCCTGGAGTGACAAGGCTAGCTCCTATAATTCACCCCTCCACTTT.

This chain uses TRBV6-6 with TRBJ1-1, with a possible D match to TRBD1 (5 bases). The V end lost 10 bases, the J end lost 0 bases, and 15 bases lay between the germline ends. Germline CDR1 is MNHNY and CDR2 is SVGAGI (reference sequence). The CDR3 extends over 14 amino acids. The CDR3 spells CATTLRGMNTEAFF. CDR3 DNA sequence: TGTGCCACAACCCTGCGGGGGATGAACACTGAAGCTTTCTTT.

J is TRBJ2-1 and V is TRBV4-1; unclear D gene. The CDR3 runs 11 residues. In germline, CDR1 is MGHRA, CDR2 YSYEKL. Between the trimmed V and J ends, which lost 6 bases and 8 bases, there was a span of 8 bases. CDR3 DNA: TGCGCCAGCAGTCAACGGGATGAGCAGTTCTTC. Translating gives CASSQRDEQFF.

The chain has TRBV19 and TRBJ2-1, with 7 bases that match TRBD2. The trim removed 6 bases at V and 6 bases at J, leaving 11 bases unmatched. CDR1 is LNHDA, CDR2 SQIVND, per germline (reference sequence). CDR3 size: 15 residues. Here the CDR3 reads CASRGPAGYVNEQFF. CDR3 in DNA: TGTGCCAGTAGGGGTCCAGCGGGATATGTCAATGAGCAGTTCTTC.

This clone was recorded only once. V usage is TRBV5-1 and J usage is TRBJ2-7; D is perhaps TRBD1 (5 bases). Trimming removed 0 bases from V and 5 bases from J, with 12 bases in between. The CDR3 length is 14 residues. The germline CDR1 and CDR2 sequences are SGHRS and YFSETQ. Here the CDR3 DNA reads TGCGCCAGCAGCTTGGCGACAGTCGTCCACGAGCAGTACTTC. This gives the protein CASSLATVVHEQYF.

This clone was seen once. The chain uses TRBV9 and TRBJ1-3; D not resolved. The CDR3 has 14 residues. The germline V gene has CDR1 SGDLS and CDR2 YYNGEE. Trimming removed 0 bases from V and 8 bases from J, with 12 bases in between. In DNA form, the CDR3 reads TGTGCCAGCAGCGTAGATCGATCCGGGTACACCATATATTTT. Protein: CASSVDRSGYTIYF.

The V and J genes are TRBV18 and TRBJ1-1; D may be TRBD1 (6 bases). The CDR3 sequence is 14 residues long. Trimming pared 6 bases from V and 3 bases from J, leaving 14 bases between. CDR1 is KGHSH and CDR2 is LQKENI in the germline V gene. CDR3 in amino acids: CASSRDTGYTEAFF. The CDR3 region has the DNA TGTGCCAGCTCCCGGGACACGGGTTACACTGAAGCTTTCTTT.

CDR3 DNA sequence: TGTGCCAGCAGCGTATCTGGGGGGGGAAATTCACCCCTCCACTTT. This encodes CASSVSGGGNSPLHF. This chain connects TRBV9 to TRBJ1-6; tentatively, D is TRBD1 (5 bases). Trimming stripped 1 base from V and 7 bases from J, with 12 bases between. The length of the CDR3 is 15 residues. Germline values: CDR1 SGDLS, CDR2 YYNGEE. The whole variable domain, remainder taken from reference TRBV9 and TRBJ1-6, is DSGVTQTPKHLITATGQRVTLRCSPRSGDLSVYWYQQSLDQGLQFLIQYYNGEERAKGNILERFSAQQFPDLHSELNLSSLELGDSALYFCASSVSGGGNSPLHFGNGTRLTVT.

The rearrangement joins TRBV12-3 or TRBV12-4 to TRBJ1-1; D is uncertain. V lost 1 base and J lost 1, with 4 bases in between. The CDR3 contains 13 residues. CDR3 DNA: TGTGCCAGCAGTTTAGGGCAGAACACTGAAGCTTTCTTT. Protein: CASSLGQNTEAFF.

This clone has a single count. V gene TRBV6-4 combines with J gene TRBJ2-7, with a tentative D call TRBD2 (7 bases). Germline V lookup: CDR1 MRHNA, CDR2 SNTAGT. V lost 6 bases, J lost 2 bases, and 20 bases lay in between. CDR3 length: 16 residues. DNA of the CDR3: TGTGCCAGCAGGAGGGGGGGGCCAGGGTTACCCTACGAGCAGTACTTC. Translated, it gives CASRRGGPGLPYEQYF.

The gene calls are TRBV29-1 and TRBJ2-5; tentatively, D is TRBD1 (6 bases). The CDR3 length is 19 residues. Germline CDR1 reads SQVTM; CDR2 reads ANQGSEA. The V and J ends lost 2 bases and 1 base respectively, with 26 bases between them. CDR3: CSVEMGASRDQAFQETQYF. CDR3 nucleotide sequence: TGCAGCGTTGAAATGGGGGCAAGTCGGGACCAGGCCTTCCAAGAGACCCAGTACTTC.

V usage is TRBV6-4 and J usage is TRBJ2-1; 7 bases are shared with TRBD2. The CDR3 has 13 residues. In germline, CDR1 is MRHNA, CDR2 SNTAGT. Losses at the gene ends were 7 bases for V and 9 bases for J; bases not matched to a gene: 9. The CDR3 reads CASTLTSWAEQFF. The CDR3 bases are TGTGCCAGCACTCTGACTAGCTGGGCTGAGCAGTTCTTC.

This clone appeared a few times. The chain couples TRBV6-5 to TRBJ1-2; 10 nucleotides line up with TRBD1. This CDR3 has 15 amino acids. Per the germline V gene, CDR1 is MNHEY and CDR2 is SVGAGI. The V and J ends lost 8 bases and 7 bases, in that order; junction bases with no gene match: 13. The CDR3 loop reads CASGRQGAKLGGYTF. The CDR3 bases are TGTGCCAGCGGCAGACAGGGGGCGAAGTTAGGTGGCTACACCTTC.

V usage is TRBV19 and J usage is TRBJ2-3; D is possibly TRBD2 (6 bases). In germline, CDR1 is LNHDA, CDR2 SQIVND (reference sequence). V lost 3 bases to trimming and J lost 6 bases, with 16 bases between them. The CDR3 is 15 residues long. In DNA, the CDR3 is TGTGCCAGTAGTATGTCGGGAGCGCTGACGGATACGCAGTATTTT. Its protein product is CASSMSGALTDTQYF.

This clone appeared a single time. J is TRBJ2-3 and V is TRBV11-2, with TRBD1 matching over 9 bases. Germline loops: CDR1 SGHAT, CDR2 FQNNGV. This CDR3 spans 14 amino acids. J gave up 3 bases and V 6 bases, and 4 bases lay outside the gene matches. The CDR3: CASSGTGRTDTQYF. The CDR3 nucleotides are TGTGCCAGCAGTGGGACAGGGAGGACAGATACGCAGTATTTT.

J is TRBJ2-1 and V is TRBV19; 7 nucleotides align to TRBD2. Germline CDR1 LNHDA, CDR2 SQIVND (reference sequence). V was clipped by 4 bases and J by 6 bases; unmatched bases: 6. The CDR3 runs 14 residues. The CDR3 DNA is TGTGCCAGTAGTAGGTCGGGAGGTTCCAATGAGCAGTTCTTC. This codes for CASSRSGGSNEQFF. Drawing the rest from reference TRBV19 and TRBJ2-1, the complete variable domain is DGGITQSPKYLFRKEGQNVTLSCEQNLNHDAMYWYRQDPGQGLRLIYYSQIVNDFQKGDIAEGYSVSREKKESFPLTVTSAQKNPTAFYLCASSRSGGSNEQFFGPGTRLTVL.

The chain has TRBV5-1 and TRBJ1-6; 8 nucleotides agree with TRBD1. Germline assignment: CDR1 SGHRS and CDR2 YFSETQ. The CDR3 has 19 amino acids. J was trimmed by 7 bases and V by 3 bases; bases with no gene match: 18. In DNA, the CDR3 is TGCGCCAGCAGCTCTGGACAGGGTATGAAGGAAAGAATAAATTCACCCCTCCACTTT. This translates into CASSSGQGMKERINSPLHF. Together with reference TRBV5-1 and TRBJ1-6, the CDR3 gives the full variable domain: KAGVTQTPRYLIKTRGQQVTLSCSPISGHRSVSWYQQTPGQGLQFLFEYFSETQRNKGNFPGRFSGRQFSNSRSEMNVSTLELGDSALYLCASSSGQGMKERINSPLHFGNGTRLTVT.

This clone turned up a few times. The V and J genes are TRBV27 and TRBJ1-2; D might be TRBD1 (5 bases). The V and J ends lost 6 bases and 4 bases respectively, with 21 bases between them. Germline CDR1 and CDR2: MNHEY and SMNVEV (reference sequence). This CDR3 has 16 amino acids. CDR3 amino acids: CASSGFRTRAFYGYTF. CDR3 DNA sequence: TGTGCCAGCAGCGGTTTTAGGACAAGGGCTTTCTATGGCTACACCTTC.

This sequence joins TRBV3-1 (or the pseudogene TRBV3-2) and TRBJ2-2, with a possible D match to TRBD1 (6 bases). Germline loops: CDR1 LGHDT, CDR2 YNNKEL (reference sequence). V lost 2 bases, J lost 8 bases, and 12 bases lay in between. The CDR3 is made up of 14 amino acids. This CDR3 is CASSQITGRGELFF. CDR3 nucleotides: TGTGCCAGCAGCCAAATAACAGGGCGAGGGGAGCTGTTTTTT.

The V call is TRBV10-3, the J call TRBJ2-7; 8 bases line up with TRBD2. After removal of 6 bases from V and 0 bases from J, the junction contained 7 bases not matched to a gene. In germline, CDR1 is ENHRY, CDR2 SYGVKD. The CDR3 consists of 15 residues. As DNA, the CDR3 is TGTGCCATCAGGGATAGTAGCGGGAACTCCTACGAGCAGTACTTC. Translated: CAIRDSSGNSYEQYF.

This sequence joins TRBV11-1 and TRBJ1-6, with TRBD1 matching 11 bases. The J segment lost 6 bases and the V segment lost 6 bases, leaving 7 bases of the junction unmatched. From germline, CDR1 is SGHAT and CDR2 FQDESV (reference sequence). There are 16 residues in the CDR3. CDR3 in DNA: TGTGCCAGCAGAGACGGACAGGGGGCTAGTAATTCACCCCTCCACTTT. This translates into CASRDGQGASNSPLHF.

V is TRBV6-5 and J is TRBJ2-1, with 8 bases matching TRBD1. This CDR3 has 15 amino acids. The V and J ends lost 5 bases and 0 bases, in that order; junction bases with no gene match: 3. CDR1 is MNHEY, CDR2 SVGAGI, per germline. CDR3 DNA sequence: TGTGCCAGCAGTCCCGGGACAGGCTCCTACAATGAGCAGTTCTTC. This codes for CASSPGTGSYNEQFF.

V is TRBV7-8 and J is TRBJ2-5; D not resolved. Germline CDR1 SGHVS, CDR2 FQNEAQ. V lost 3 bases, J lost 3 bases, and 14 bases lay in between. The CDR3 contains 15 residues. This CDR3 reads CASSLLQIGEETQYF. DNA of the CDR3: TGTGCCAGCAGCTTGCTCCAAATCGGAGAAGAGACCCAGTACTTC. Combining the CDR3 with reference TRBV7-8 and TRBJ2-5 gives the whole variable domain GAGVSQSPRYKVAKRGQDVALRCDPISGHVSLFWYQQALGQGPEFLTYFQNEAQLDKSGLPSDRFFAERPEGSVSTLKIQRTQQEDSAVYLCASSLLQIGEETQYFGPGTRLLVL.

The chain uses TRBV9 and TRBJ2-7, with a tentative D call TRBD1 (6 bases). The germline V gene encodes CDR1 SGDLS and CDR2 YYNGEE. Trimming pared 4 bases from V and 5 bases from J, leaving 13 bases between. The CDR3 is 13 residues long. The CDR3 nucleotides are TGTGCCAGCAGCCCCCAACAGGGTCACGAGCAGTACTTC. As protein: CASSPQQGHEQYF.

The chain carries TRBV4-1 and TRBJ2-6; D is perhaps TRBD1 (6 bases). Trimming left V 3 bases short and J 2 bases short, with 8 bases between. Per the germline V gene, CDR1 is MGHRA and CDR2 is YSYEKL. CDR3 length equals 15 residues. The chain's CDR3 is CASSQPGAGANVLTF. CDR3 sequence (DNA): TGCGCCAGCAGCCAGCCAGGGGCTGGGGCCAACGTCCTGACTTTC.